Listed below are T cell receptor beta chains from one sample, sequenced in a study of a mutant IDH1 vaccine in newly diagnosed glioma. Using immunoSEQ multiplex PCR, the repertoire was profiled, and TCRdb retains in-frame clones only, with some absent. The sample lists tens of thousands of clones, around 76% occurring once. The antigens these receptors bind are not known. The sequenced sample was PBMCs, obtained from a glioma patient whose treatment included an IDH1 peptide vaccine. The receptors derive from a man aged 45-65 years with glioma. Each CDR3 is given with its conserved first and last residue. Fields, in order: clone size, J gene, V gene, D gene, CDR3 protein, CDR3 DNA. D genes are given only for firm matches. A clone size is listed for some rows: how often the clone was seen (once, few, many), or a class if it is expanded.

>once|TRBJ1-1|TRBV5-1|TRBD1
CASSAQGGNTEAFF
TGCGCCAGCAGCGCCCAGGGGGGGAACACTGAAGCTTTCTTT
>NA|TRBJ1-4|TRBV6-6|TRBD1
CASSSRTGNEKLFF
TGTGCCAGCAGTTCAAGGACAGGCAATGAAAAACTGTTTTTT
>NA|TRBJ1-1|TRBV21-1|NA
CASSTTFRPVNTEAFF
TGTGCCAGCAGCACTACCTTCAGGCCCGTGAACACTGAAGCTTTCTTT
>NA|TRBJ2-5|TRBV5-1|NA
CASSEDQETQYF
TGCGCCAGCAGCGAGGACCAAGAGACCCAGTACTTC
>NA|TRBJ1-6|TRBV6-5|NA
CASSRDNSPLHF
TGTGCCAGTTCCAGGGACAATTCACCCCTCCACTTT
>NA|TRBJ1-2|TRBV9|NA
CASSVVAVGGSGGYTF
TGTGCCAGCAGCGTAGTCGCAGTTGGGGGCTCAGGAGGCTACACCTTC
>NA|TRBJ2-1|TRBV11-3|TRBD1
CASSLHRGNEQFF
TGTGCCAGCAGCCTTCACAGGGGGAATGAGCAGTTCTTC
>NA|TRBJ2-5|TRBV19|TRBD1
CASSIRTGGWETQYF
TGTGCCAGTAGTATAAGAACAGGGGGGTGGGAGACCCAGTACTTC
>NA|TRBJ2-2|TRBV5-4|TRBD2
CASSSGPFSGGTGELFF
TGTGCCAGCAGCTCGGGACCATTTAGCGGGGGAACCGGGGAGCTGTTTTTT
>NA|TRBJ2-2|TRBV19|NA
CATNPLKTRNTGELFF
TGTGCCACTAACCCCCTAAAGACAAGAAACACCGGGGAGCTGTTTTTT
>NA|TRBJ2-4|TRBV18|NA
CASSPPGRPLTKNIQYF
TGTGCCAGCTCACCACCGGGGAGGCCATTGACCAAAAACATTCAGTACTTC
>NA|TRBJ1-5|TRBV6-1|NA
CASRPGHMVQPQHF
TGTGCCAGCAGACCCGGACATATGGTTCAGCCCCAGCATTTT